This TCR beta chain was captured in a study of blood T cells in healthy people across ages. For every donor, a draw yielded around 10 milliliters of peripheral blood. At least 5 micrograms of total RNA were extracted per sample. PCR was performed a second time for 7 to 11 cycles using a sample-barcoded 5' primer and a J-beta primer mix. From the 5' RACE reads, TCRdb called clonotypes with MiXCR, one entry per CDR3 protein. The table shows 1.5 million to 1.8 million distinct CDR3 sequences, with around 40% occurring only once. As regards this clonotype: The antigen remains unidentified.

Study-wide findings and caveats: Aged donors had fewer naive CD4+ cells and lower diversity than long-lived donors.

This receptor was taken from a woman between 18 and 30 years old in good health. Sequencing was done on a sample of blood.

CDR3 sequence: CASSKGRVVGLNYGYTF. The DNA of the CDR3 is TGTGCCAGCAGCAAAGGGCGGGTAGTCGGTCTAAACTATGGCTACACCTTC. The genes are TRBV21-1 and TRBJ1-2. TRBV21-1 is reported as a pseudogene. CDR3 length: 17 amino acids.